A selection of T cell receptor beta chains follows, all from one sample in a study of T-cell reconstitution after alpha-beta-depleted transplantation in children. TCRdb passed the PCR reads through MiXCR, listing each CDR3 protein once. Of some 840,000 distinct CDR3 sequences listed, about 15% were seen once; the top ten hold about 4.6%. The specimen comprised PBMCs, mostly from graft donor cells, sampled 360 days after TCRalphabeta/CD19-depleted stem cell transplant. The receptor source for this set is a male patient under 18 who had a stem cell transplant for acute lymphoblastic leukemia, so the T cells may come from the graft donor. The CDR3 runs from the conserved cysteine through the conserved F or W. Fields, in order: V gene, J gene, clone size, D gene, CDR3 DNA, CDR3 protein. A D gene is named only where the DNA matches it firmly. Clone size is given for some rows only: seen once, a few or many times, or a class if the clone is expanded.

TRBV12-3/TRBV12-4	TRBJ1-5	NA	NA	TGTGCCAGCAGCCCGATCAGGCTGGGGCCCCAGCATTTT	CASSPIRLGPQHF
TRBV18	TRBJ2-7	few	TRBD1	TGTGCCAGCTCACTAGATGGATGGGACAGCTCCTACGAGCAGTACTTC	CASSLDGWDSSYEQYF
TRBV7-9	TRBJ2-1	many	NA	TGTGCCAGCAGCCCTCCCCGGGGGAGTGAGCAGTTCTTC	CASSPPRGSEQFF
TRBV11-1	TRBJ2-1	few	NA	TGTGCCTCCAGGACTACCAATGAGCAGTTCTTC	CASRTTNEQFF
TRBV4-1	TRBJ2-3	few	NA	TGCGCCAGCAGCCCCGCTAGTCCGAGCACAGATACGCAGTATTTT	CASSPASPSTDTQYF
TRBV21-1	TRBJ2-1	NA	NA	TGTGCCAGCAGCAAAGCGCTTCGAGTCTCCTACAATGAGCAGTTCTTC	CASSKALRVSYNEQFF
TRBV3-1	TRBJ2-7	NA	NA	TGTGCCAGCAGCCAGGAGTGGACGGATTCCTACGAGCAGTACTTC	CASSQEWTDSYEQYF
TRBV10-2	TRBJ2-7	NA	NA	TGCGCCAGCGGGGACGGGAGCTCCTACGAGCAGTACTTC	CASGDGSSYEQYF
TRBV20-1	TRBJ2-3	once	NA	TGCTGTGCTAGGGGCGAGACTAGCACAGATACGCAGTATTTT	CCARGETSTDTQYF
TRBV20-1	TRBJ1-2	NA	NA	TGCAGTGCTAGGCTAGGGGTCGGCTACACCTTC	CSARLGVGYTF
TRBV7-2	TRBJ2-7	NA	NA	TGTGCCAGCAGCTTTCCGGAAAGCTCCTACGAGCAGTACTTC	CASSFPESSYEQYF
TRBV6-5	TRBJ1-5	many	NA	TGTGCCAGCTCCCAAATAGGCAGGGCCAATCAGCCCCAGCATTTT	CASSQIGRANQPQHF
TRBV28	TRBJ1-6	few	NA	TGTGCCAGCAGCTGGAGGCAGGGTTATTCACCCCTCCACTTT	CASSWRQGYSPLHF
TRBV20-1	TRBJ1-2	NA	NA	TGCAGTGCTAGAACGGGGCCCCGGGGGGGTTATGGCTACACCTTC	CSARTGPRGGYGYTF
TRBV15	TRBJ2-1	once	TRBD2	TGTGCCACCAGCGCAGGACTAGCGGGAGAAAACGGAAGTGAGCAGTTCTTC	CATSAGLAGENGSEQFF
TRBV29-1	TRBJ1-1	many	TRBD1	TGCAGCGCTGACAGGGCTTTGGACACTGAAGCTTTCTTT	CSADRALDTEAFF
TRBV6-1	TRBJ2-1	NA	NA	TGTGCCACCGCGACCATTACTAGTTCCCATGAGCAGTTCTTC	CATATITSSHEQFF
TRBV5-1	TRBJ2-2	NA	TRBD1	TGCGCCAGCAGTGACAGGGGGCGCGCCGGGGAGCTGTTTTTT	CASSDRGRAGELFF
TRBV20-1	TRBJ2-7	NA	NA	TGCAGTGCTAGAGATCGGTCAGGGTATTACGAGCAGTACTTC	CSARDRSGYYEQYF
TRBV5-1	TRBJ2-1	many	TRBD2	TGCGCCAGCAGCCTGACTAGCGGGAGGGCCACGGATGAGCAGTTCTTC	CASSLTSGRATDEQFF
TRBV7-9	TRBJ1-2	NA	NA	TGTGCCAGCAGCCCACCGAGGGAGGGATCAGGCGATGGCTACACCTTC	CASSPPREGSGDGYTF
TRBV7-3	TRBJ1-1	NA	NA	TGTGCCAGCAGCTCCCGGCAGAGCACTGAAGCTTTCTTT	CASSSRQSTEAFF
TRBV10-1	TRBJ2-1	NA	TRBD2	TGCGCCGCGAGAGGGCCGGGGGGTAATGAGCAGTTCTTC	CAARGPGGNEQFF
TRBV5-1	TRBJ2-2	few	NA	TGCGCCAGCAGCACGGGAGCGGGCACCGGGGAGCTGTTTTTT	CASSTGAGTGELFF
TRBV12-3/TRBV12-4	TRBJ1-2	few	TRBD1	TGTGCCAGCAGAATCCAGGGGGGCGCCTATGGCTACACCTTC	CASRIQGGAYGYTF
TRBV5-1	TRBJ2-3	many	NA	TGCGCCAGCAGCTTGGCGGGGGCCACAGATACGCAGTATTTT	CASSLAGATDTQYF
TRBV12-3/TRBV12-4	TRBJ1-4	few	NA	TGTGCCAGCAGAACCGGGCCCTCTAATGAAAAACTGTTTTTT	CASRTGPSNEKLFF